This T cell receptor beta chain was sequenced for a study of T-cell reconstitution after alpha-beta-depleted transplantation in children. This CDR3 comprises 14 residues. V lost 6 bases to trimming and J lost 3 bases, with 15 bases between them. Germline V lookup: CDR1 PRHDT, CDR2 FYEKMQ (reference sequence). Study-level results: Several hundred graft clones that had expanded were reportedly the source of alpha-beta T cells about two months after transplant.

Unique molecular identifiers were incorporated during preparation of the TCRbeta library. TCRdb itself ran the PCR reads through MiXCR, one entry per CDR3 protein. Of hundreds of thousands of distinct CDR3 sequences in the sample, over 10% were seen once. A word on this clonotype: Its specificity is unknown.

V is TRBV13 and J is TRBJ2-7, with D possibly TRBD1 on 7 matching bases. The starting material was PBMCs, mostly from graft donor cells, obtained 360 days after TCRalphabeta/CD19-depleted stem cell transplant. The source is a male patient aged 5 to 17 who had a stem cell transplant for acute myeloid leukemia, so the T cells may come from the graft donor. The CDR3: CASREEGAVYEQYF. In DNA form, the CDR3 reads TGTGCCAGCAGAGAGGAGGGGGCCGTCTACGAGCAGTACTTC.